This is a list of T cell receptor beta chains from one sample in a study of blood T cell repertoires in COVID-19. TCRdb keeps only in-frame clones here, not all; method: immunoSEQ multiplex PCR. Found here are 70,000 or so clones, 65% to 85% of them singletons; the top ten hold more than 15%. Sequencing used peripheral blood. The receptors shown here come from a man between 60 and 70 years old with acute or convalescent COVID-19. Both conserved end residues are part of each CDR3. A D gene is named only where the DNA matches it firmly. Clone size is shown for a subset of rows, as once, few, many or a class of expanded clone.

>few|TRBV19|TRBJ1-1|TRBD1
TGTGCCAGTAGTCCTTCCGGGACAGGGGTGGTCGGCACTGAAGCTTTCTTT
CASSPSGTGVVGTEAFF
>-|TRBV6-5|TRBJ2-7|TRBD1
TGTGCCAGCTTCGGGGGACAGGGGGATGAGCAGTACTTC
CASFGGQGDEQYF
>-|TRBV13|TRBJ2-3|TRBD2
TGTGCCAGCAGCTCCGGACTAGCGGGGATCACAGATACGCAGTATTTT
CASSSGLAGITDTQYF
>few|TRBV20-1|TRBJ2-1|TRBD1
TGCAGTGCTAGTGACAGACAGGGGGCTTATGATGAGCAGTTCTTC
CSASDRQGAYDEQFF
>-|TRBV9|TRBJ2-2|TRBD1
TGTGCCAGCAGCATGACAGGGGGAACCGGGGAGCTGTTTTTT
CASSMTGGTGELFF
>-|TRBV2|TRBJ2-3|TRBD1
TGTGCCAGCAGGAACCGGGACAGGGGGCCAGATACGCAGTATTTT
CASRNRDRGPDTQYF
>-|TRBV27|TRBJ1-1|TRBD1
TGTGCCAGCAGTTTAGGGGGATGGTACAGGGGGCAGAACACTGAAGCTTTCTTT
CASSLGGWYRGQNTEAFF
>-|TRBV18|TRBJ1-1|-
TGTGCCAGCTCACCTCAAACAGAGAACACTGAAGCTTTCTTT
CASSPQTENTEAFF
>-|TRBV7-7|TRBJ2-2|-
TGTGCTAGCAGCTCCCCAGGGCCCGGGGAGCTGTTTTTT
CASSSPGPGELFF
>-|TRBV11-3|TRBJ2-7|-
TGTGCCAGCAGCTTAAGTGGAACTACGGGAGAGCAGTACTTC
CASSLSGTTGEQYF
>-|TRBV7-9|TRBJ1-5|-
TGTGCCAGCGAGTCGAACAATCAGCCCCAGCATTTT
CASESNNQPQHF
>-|TRBV7-9|TRBJ1-1|TRBD1
TGTGCCAGCAGCCATGGGACAGGGAAGGAGACTTTCTTT
CASSHGTGKETFF
>-|TRBV5-1|TRBJ1-4|-
TGCGCCAGCAGACCCTCAGGGGAGATGGAAAAACTGTTTTTT
CASRPSGEMEKLFF
>-|TRBV5-5|TRBJ1-2|-
TGTGCCAGCAGCCCTAACCGGGGCTATGGCTACACCTTC
CASSPNRGYGYTF
>-|TRBV11-2|TRBJ2-4|TRBD2
TGTGCCAGCAGCTTAGAGCGGGGGGGCCTTTTAGCCAAAAACATTCAGTACTTC
CASSLERGGLLAKNIQYF
>-|TRBV5-6|TRBJ2-2|TRBD2
TGTGCCAGCAGCTTGGAGCCGGCTAGCGGGGGGAACACCGGGGAGCTGTTTTTT
CASSLEPASGGNTGELFF
>once|TRBV7-8|TRBJ1-1|-
TGTGCCAGCAGCCATGCGGGCGACACTGAAGCTTTCTTT
CASSHAGDTEAFF
>-|TRBV7-9|TRBJ2-7|TRBD1
TGTGCCAGCAGCTTAGACGGGACAGTCTACGAGCAGTACTTC
CASSLDGTVYEQYF
>-|TRBV27|TRBJ2-3|-
TGTGCCAGCAGCCTAGTCCCCAGCACAGATACGCAGTATTTT
CASSLVPSTDTQYF
>-|TRBV29-1|TRBJ2-5|-
TGCAGCGTTGAATATAGGGGATCGGAGACCCAGTACTTC
CSVEYRGSETQYF
>-|TRBV5-5|TRBJ1-1|-
TGTGCCAGCAGCTTGCGATTTGGGAGTTTGAACACTGAAGCTTTCTTT
CASSLRFGSLNTEAFF
>-|TRBV5-8|TRBJ2-1|TRBD1
TGTGCCAGCAGCAGCGGGACAGGGTCCTACAATGAGCAGTTCTTC
CASSSGTGSYNEQFF
>-|TRBV7-2|TRBJ2-3|-
TGTGCCAGCAGCGAAGACAGGTTCCCATACACAGATACGCAGTATTTT
CASSEDRFPYTDTQYF
>-|TRBV5-1|TRBJ2-7|TRBD1
TGCGCCAGCAGCTTGGGGCCGGGACAGGCCTACGAGCAGTACTTC
CASSLGPGQAYEQYF